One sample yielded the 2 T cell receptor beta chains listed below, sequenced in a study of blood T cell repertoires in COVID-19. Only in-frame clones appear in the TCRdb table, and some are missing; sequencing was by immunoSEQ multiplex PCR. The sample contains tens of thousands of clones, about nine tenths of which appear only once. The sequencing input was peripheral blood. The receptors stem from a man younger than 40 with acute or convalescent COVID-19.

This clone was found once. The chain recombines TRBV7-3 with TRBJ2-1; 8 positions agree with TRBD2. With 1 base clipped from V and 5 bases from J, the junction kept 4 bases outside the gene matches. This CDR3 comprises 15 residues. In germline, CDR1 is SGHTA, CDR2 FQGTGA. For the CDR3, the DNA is TGTGCCAGCAGCTTAAATGCGGGAGGCCACAATGAGCAGTTCTTC. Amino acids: CASSLNAGGHNEQFF. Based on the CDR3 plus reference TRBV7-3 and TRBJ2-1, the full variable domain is GAGVSQTPSNKVTEKGKYVELRCDPISGHTALYWYRQSLGQGPEFLIYFQGTGAADDSGLPNDRFFAVRPEGSVSTLKIQRTERGDSAVYLCASSLNAGGHNEQFFGPGTRLTVL.

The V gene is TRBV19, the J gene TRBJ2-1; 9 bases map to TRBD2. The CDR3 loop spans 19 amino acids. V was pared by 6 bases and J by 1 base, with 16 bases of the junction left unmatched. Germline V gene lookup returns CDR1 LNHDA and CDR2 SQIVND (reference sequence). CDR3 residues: CASRGKRGRAGESYNEQFF. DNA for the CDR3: TGTGCCAGTAGGGGTAAGCGCGGGAGGGCCGGAGAGTCCTACAATGAGCAGTTCTTC.